Each of the 27 T cell receptor beta chains below was sequenced from the same sample in a study of identical twins. TCRdb independently ran MiXCR on the 5' RACE reads; one entry per CDR3 protein. The sample comprises approximately 190,000 distinct CDR3 sequences, approximately 15% of which are singletons, and roughly two fifths rests with the top ten. The data were also submitted as part of a second study, on T cells expressing NK-cell markers.

The sequencing sample was made of CD8+ T cells sorted from blood. Receptor source: a woman aged 18-29 years in good health.

V usage is TRBV27 and J usage is TRBJ2-3; the D is unclear. Trimming removed 2 bases from V and 2 bases from J, with 11 bases in between. The CDR3 has 15 amino acids. Germline-derived CDR1 and CDR2 are MNHEY and SMNVEV (reference sequence). The CDR3 DNA sequence: TGTGCCAGCAGTTTAACGCCTAGATACACAGATACGCAGTATTTT. Amino acid sequence: CASSLTPRYTDTQYF.

The chain has TRBV20-1 and TRBJ2-1; TRBD2 agrees at 7 bases. J was trimmed by 7 bases and V by 5 bases; bases with no gene match: 14. CDR1 is DFQATT, CDR2 SNEGSKA, per germline (reference sequence). This CDR3 spans 15 amino acids. The CDR3 protein is CSALDGLVGGNEQFF. As DNA, the CDR3 is TGCAGTGCTCTTGACGGACTAGTGGGGGGGAATGAGCAGTTCTTC.

This clonotype was seen a few times. The V call is TRBV5-1, the J call TRBJ2-1; possibly TRBD2 for D (5 bases). The CDR3 is 14 residues long. With 2 bases removed from V and 6 bases from J, the gap between germline ends came to 12 bases. CDR1 is SGHRS and CDR2 is YFSETQ in the germline V gene. In nucleotides, the CDR3 is TGCGCCAGCAGCTTAATTGGACTGGCCAATGAGCAGTTCTTC. It translates to CASSLIGLANEQFF.

V usage is TRBV5-1 and J usage is TRBJ2-5, with TRBD1 as a possible D gene (6 bases). Germline V lookup: CDR1 SGHRS, CDR2 YFSETQ. Trimming stripped 4 bases from V and 2 bases from J, with 15 bases between. CDR3 length: 15 residues. The CDR3 DNA reads TGCGCCAGCAGCAGCTCAGGGGACGCGCAAGAGACCCAGTACTTC. Its protein product is CASSSSGDAQETQYF. The whole variable domain, filled in from reference TRBV5-1 and TRBJ2-5, reads KAGVTQTPRYLIKTRGQQVTLSCSPISGHRSVSWYQQTPGQGLQFLFEYFSETQRNKGNFPGRFSGRQFSNSRSEMNVSTLELGDSALYLCASSSSGDAQETQYFGPGTRLLVL.

This clonotype was detected many times. The V call is TRBV20-1, the J call TRBJ2-1; D may be TRBD1 (6 bases). The germline gives CDR1 DFQATT, CDR2 SNEGSKA (reference sequence). V lost 4 bases and J 2 bases, leaving 9 bases between the germline ends. The CDR3 sequence is 13 residues long. The chain's CDR3 is CSANGDTYNEQFF. The CDR3 nucleotides are TGCAGTGCTAACGGGGACACCTACAATGAGCAGTTCTTC.

In the case of this clonotype: One end of the junction varies from germline; a read error may be responsible. V usage is TRBV6-2 or TRBV6-3 and J usage is TRBJ1-1; D might be TRBD1 (6 bases). This CDR3 has 15 residues. Germline V gives CDR1 MNHEY, CDR2 SVGEGT. For the CDR3, the DNA is TGTGCCAGCAGTTATCTGCCGGAAGGGGACACTGAAGCTTCCTTT. Translation gives CASSYLPEGDTEASF.

The chain has TRBV6-2 or TRBV6-3 and TRBJ2-5; D not certain. Trimming took 8 bases from V and 3 from J, leaving 13 bases between them. The CDR3 has 13 amino acids. Germline V gene sequence: CDR1 MNHEY, CDR2 SVGEGT. The CDR3 is CASETGVEETQYF. CDR3 sequence (DNA): TGTGCCAGCGAGACCGGCGTCGAAGAGACCCAGTACTTC.

A few counts support this clonotype. The chain recombines TRBV11-2 with TRBJ2-1; D is uncertain. Germline CDR1 is SGHAT and CDR2 is FQNNGV. Deletions cut 5 bases from V and 13 bases from J, with 12 bases between. The CDR3 consists of 11 residues. CDR3 sequence reads: CASSDERFQFF. The CDR3 nucleotides are TGTGCCAGCAGCGATGAGAGGTTTCAGTTCTTC. The variable domain in full, completed from reference TRBV11-2 and TRBJ2-1, reads EAGVAQSPRYKIIEKRQSVAFWCNPISGHATLYWYQQILGQGPKLLIQFQNNGVVDDSQLPKDRFSAERLKGVDSTLKIQPAKLEDSAVYLCASSDERFQFFGPGTRLTVL.

V gene TRBV29-1 combines with J gene TRBJ2-2, with TRBD2 matching 8 bases. V dropped 0 bases and J dropped 9; count of bases not matched to a gene: 18. The CDR3 spans 18 residues. Looked up from germline, CDR1 is SQVTM and CDR2 is ANQGSEA. In DNA, the CDR3 is TGCAGCGTTGAAGACCGGGCTCGCCAAGCGGGAGTGGGCAGGGAGCTGTTTTTT. Its protein is CSVEDRARQAGVGRELFF.

This clonotype was recorded at least ten times. J is TRBJ2-2 and V is TRBV5-4; no firm D call. Germline V CDR1 and CDR2: SGHNT, YYREEE (reference sequence). CDR3 length: 12 residues. Trimming shortened V by 4 bases and J by 9 bases, and 10 bases separated the two germline ends. The CDR3 here is CASSPGGRELFF. The DNA for the CDR3 is TGTGCCAGCAGCCCTGGTGGCCGGGAGCTGTTTTTT.

The V call is TRBV4-2, the J call TRBJ2-1, with 12 bases fitting TRBD2. V shed 4 bases and J 9 bases; nucleotides not matched to a gene: 16. The germline CDR1 and CDR2 sequences are LGHNA and YNFKEQ. The CDR3 contains 18 residues. The CDR3 DNA is TGTGCCAGCAGCCGGCAATCCCTAGCGGGGGGGCCGTCTCCTGAGCAGTTCTTC. Translation: CASSRQSLAGGPSPEQFF.

The chain links TRBV15 to TRBJ2-1; D might be TRBD2 (5 bases). In germline, CDR1 is LNHNV, CDR2 YYDKDF (reference sequence). Trimming left V 0 bases short and J 0 bases short, with 12 bases between. There are 17 residues in the CDR3. The CDR3 region is CATSRDLGGGSYNEQFF. DNA for the CDR3: TGTGCCACCAGCAGAGATCTCGGCGGAGGCTCCTACAATGAGCAGTTCTTC. Variable domain in full (rest from reference TRBV15 and TRBJ2-1): DAMVIQNPRYQVTQFGKPVTLSCSQTLNHNVMYWYQQKSSQAPKLLFHYYDKDFNNEADTPDNFQSRRPNTSFCFLDIRSPGLGDTAMYLCATSRDLGGGSYNEQFFGPGTRLTVL.

This clonotype was seen a handful of times. J is TRBJ2-3 and V is TRBV12-3 or TRBV12-4; D not certain. The CDR3 runs 11 residues. The ends were cut back, 2 bases at V and 6 bases at J, with 3 bases in the middle. CDR3 sequence reads: CASSLKDTQYF. The CDR3 region has the DNA TGTGCCAGCAGTTTAAAGGATACGCAGTATTTT.

The CDR3 is CASSGQPGEGANIQYF. The CDR3 nucleotides are TGTGCCAGCAGTGGACAACCAGGGGAGGGGGCAAACATTCAGTACTTC. The chain joins TRBV6-2 or TRBV6-3 to TRBJ2-4; either TRBD1 or TRBD2 may supply D (7 bases each). The CDR3 loop spans 16 amino acids. CDR1 is MNHEY and CDR2 is SVGEGT in the germline V gene. The V and J ends lost 5 bases and 6 bases respectively, with 20 bases between them.

The chain combines TRBV12-3 or TRBV12-4 with TRBJ2-1, with D perhaps matching TRBD2 (6 bases). The CDR3 has 13 amino acids. V was cut by 6 bases and J by 10 bases, with 16 bases left in between. CDR3 in DNA: TGTGCCAGCAGACCACCCAGCGGGTTAGAGCAGTTCTTC. Translating gives CASRPPSGLEQFF.

The chain carries TRBV5-5 and TRBJ2-2; D is uncertain. This CDR3 is built from 15 residues. Germline values: CDR1 SGHKS, CDR2 YYEKEE (reference sequence). Trimming removed 5 bases at V and 1 base at J, with 12 bases between. The CDR3 protein is CASRTEDLNTGELFF. The CDR3 DNA reads TGTGCCAGCAGAACAGAGGATTTGAACACCGGGGAGCTGTTTTTT.

The V gene is TRBV24-1, the J gene TRBJ2-1, with 10 bases identical to TRBD2. The CDR3 contains 19 residues. Germline assignment: CDR1 KGHDR and CDR2 SFDVKD. The junction had 16 bases not matched to a gene; V was cut back by 9 bases and J by 0 bases. CDR3 in amino acids: CATHLPTSGHDSSYNEQFF. The DNA for the CDR3 is TGTGCCACCCATCTCCCGACTAGCGGGCACGACAGCTCCTACAATGAGCAGTTCTTC.

This rearrangement joins TRBV7-9 to TRBJ2-7, with 9 bases fitting TRBD2. Losses at the gene ends were 5 bases for V and 6 bases for J; bases not matched to a gene: 11. The length of the CDR3 is 15 residues. The germline CDR1 and CDR2 sequences are SEHNR and FQNEAQ (reference sequence). CDR3 loop: CASSPTAGGPGEQYF. DNA for the CDR3: TGTGCCAGCAGCCCCACGGCGGGAGGGCCCGGCGAGCAGTACTTC. Drawing the rest from reference TRBV7-9 and TRBJ2-7, the complete variable domain is DTGVSQNPRHKITKRGQNVTFRCDPISEHNRLYWYRQTLGQGPEFLTYFQNEAQLEKSRLLSDRFSAERPKGSFSTLEIQRTEQGDSAMYLCASSPTAGGPGEQYFGPGTRLTVT.

Many counts were recorded for this clonotype. The V gene is TRBV20-1, the J gene TRBJ2-7; 12 nucleotides align to TRBD2. V shed 2 bases and J 0 bases; nucleotides not matched to a gene: 5. The CDR3 sequence is 16 residues long. CDR1 and CDR2 from the germline V gene are DFQATT and SNEGSKA (reference sequence). CDR3 DNA sequence: TGCAGTGCTAGAACCTGGACTAGCGGGGACTCCTACGAGCAGTACTTC. The encoded protein is CSARTWTSGDSYEQYF.

The rearrangement uses TRBV13 and TRBJ2-7, with D perhaps TRBD1 (5 bases). This CDR3 comprises 15 residues. CDR1 is PRHDT, CDR2 FYEKMQ, per germline (reference sequence). V shed 4 bases and J shed 1 base, with 14 bases lying between them. CDR3 sequence reads: CASSSKGPWSYEQYF. The CDR3 DNA sequence: TGTGCCAGCAGCTCAAAGGGGCCTTGGTCCTACGAGCAGTACTTC.

This clonotype occurred a few times. The chain uses TRBV4-2 and TRBJ2-7, with D possibly matching TRBD2 (6 bases). Germline CDR1 and CDR2: LGHNA and YNFKEQ. This CDR3 is built from 18 residues. V gave up 0 bases and J gave up 0 bases, with 18 bases separating them. The DNA of the CDR3 is TGTGCCAGCAGCCAAGAAGACACCGGGACTCAAAGCTCCTACGAGCAGTACTTC. Protein sequence: CASSQEDTGTQSSYEQYF.

A few counts support this clonotype. The chain has TRBV13 and TRBJ1-4; D is uncertain. Between the trimmed V and J ends, which lost 1 base and 5 bases, there was a span of 5 bases. The germline V gene has CDR1 PRHDT and CDR2 FYEKMQ (reference sequence). CDR3 size: 13 residues. CDR3 amino acids: CASSLAGNEKLFF. CDR3 in DNA: TGTGCCAGCAGCTTAGCCGGGAATGAAAAACTGTTTTTT.

The V and J genes are TRBV5-6 and TRBJ2-1, with a weak D call TRBD2 (5 bases). The V end lost 4 bases, the J end lost 8 bases, and 16 bases lay between the germline ends. CDR1 and CDR2 from the germline V gene are SGHDT and YYEEEE. CDR3 length equals 14 residues. Here the CDR3 DNA reads TGTGCCAGCAGCCCACGAGGGTTAGACGATGAGCAGTTCTTC. Its protein is CASSPRGLDDEQFF.

This clonotype showed up just a few times. V usage is TRBV5-1 and J usage is TRBJ2-7; D tentatively reads TRBD1 or TRBD2 (5 bases each). Trimming took 0 bases from V and 6 from J, leaving 10 bases between them. The CDR3 sequence is 13 residues long. From germline, CDR1 is SGHRS and CDR2 YFSETQ. DNA of the CDR3: TGCGCCAGCAGCTTGGCCAAAGGGACCGAGCAGTACTTC. It is translated as CASSLAKGTEQYF.

This clonotype occurred a few times. The CDR3 nucleotides are TGTGCCAGCAGCCTACGGGCCAAGCGGGGGCCAAATACCGGGGAGCTGTTTTTT. It encodes CASSLRAKRGPNTGELFF. This sequence joins TRBV7-8 and TRBJ2-2; 8 nucleotides agree with TRBD2. The CDR3 is 18 amino acids. The junction had 16 bases not matched to a gene; V was cut back by 5 bases and J by 5 bases. Germline CDR1 SGHVS, CDR2 FQNEAQ.

This clonotype showed up just a few times. This rearrangement joins TRBV12-3 or TRBV12-4 to TRBJ2-5; D gene ambiguous. The CDR3 consists of 14 residues. Trimming took 3 bases from V and 4 from J, leaving 12 bases between them. This chain's CDR3 is CASSFDGFSETQYF. The CDR3 region has the DNA TGTGCCAGCAGTTTTGATGGGTTTTCAGAGACCCAGTACTTC.

This clonotype was detected a few times. The chain joins TRBV6-1 to TRBJ1-1; D unresolved. This CDR3 has 14 amino acids. CDR1 is MNHNS, CDR2 SASEGT, per germline. V was clipped by 3 bases and J by 0 bases, with 8 bases between them. The CDR3 nucleotides are TGTGCCAGCAGTGACAACAGCCTGAACACTGAAGCTTTCTTT. Protein product: CASSDNSLNTEAFF.